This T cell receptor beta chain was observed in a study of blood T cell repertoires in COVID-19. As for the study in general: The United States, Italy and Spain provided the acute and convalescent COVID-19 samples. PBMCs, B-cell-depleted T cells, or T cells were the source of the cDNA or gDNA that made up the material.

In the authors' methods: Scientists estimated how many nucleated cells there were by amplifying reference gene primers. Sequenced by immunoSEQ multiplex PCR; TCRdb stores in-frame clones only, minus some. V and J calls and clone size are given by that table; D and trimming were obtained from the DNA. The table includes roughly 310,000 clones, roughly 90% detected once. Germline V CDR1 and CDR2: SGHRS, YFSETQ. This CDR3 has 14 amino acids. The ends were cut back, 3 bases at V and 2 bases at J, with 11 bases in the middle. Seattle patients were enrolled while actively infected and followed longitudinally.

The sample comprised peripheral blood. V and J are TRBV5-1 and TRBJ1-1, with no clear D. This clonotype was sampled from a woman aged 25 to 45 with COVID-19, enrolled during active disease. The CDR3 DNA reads TGCGCCAGCAGCTCGGTGAGTCACAACACTGAAGCTTTCTTT. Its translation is CASSSVSHNTEAFF.